A selection of T cell receptor beta chains follows, all from one sample in a study of blood T cell repertoires in COVID-19. Here immunoSEQ multiplex PCR was the method, and the copy in TCRdb shows in-frame clones only, minus some. The sample has hundreds of thousands of clones, 75% to 90% seen once. Sequenced sample: PBMCs or T cells enriched from blood (not recorded which). The source is a man between 18 and 29 years old who had recovered from COVID-19. Each CDR3 is given with its conserved first and last residue. Each record gives: D gene, clone size, J gene, V gene, CDR3 DNA, CDR3 protein. D genes are given only for firm matches. Only some rows state a clone size, as once, few, many or a class for expanded clones.

-	-	TRBJ2-7	TRBV18	TGTGCCAGCTCACCACCGGCGCGGGGGCCCGAGCAGTACTTC	CASSPPARGPEQYF
-	once	TRBJ2-7	TRBV29-1	TGCAGCGCGTACCTTCTCACCGCTTTCGGCTCCTACGAGCAGTACTTC	CSAYLLTAFGSYEQYF
TRBD2	-	TRBJ2-7	TRBV6-5	TGTGCCAGCAGGAGAGTAGCGGGGGGCATTTACGAGCAGTACTTC	CASRRVAGGIYEQYF
TRBD1	-	TRBJ1-3	TRBV18	TGTGCCAGCTCTGCGGACAGGGGTGCTGACACCATATATTTT	CASSADRGADTIYF
-	-	TRBJ1-2	TRBV3-1/TRBV3-2	TGTGCCAGCAGCCAAGGAGGGAACTATGGCTACACCTTC	CASSQGGNYGYTF
TRBD1	-	TRBJ2-7	TRBV20-1	TGCAGTGCTAGTAGGACTATCGACAGGGGGCCCCACGAGCAGTACTTC	CSASRTIDRGPHEQYF
TRBD1	-	TRBJ1-3	TRBV3-1/TRBV3-2	TGTGCCAGCAGCCAATGGACAGGGTCTGGAAACACCATATATTTT	CASSQWTGSGNTIYF
TRBD1	once	TRBJ1-1	TRBV5-1	TGCGCCAGCAGCCCAGCCGGGACAGGGGGCACTGAAGCTTTCTTT	CASSPAGTGGTEAFF
TRBD1	-	TRBJ2-2	TRBV5-4	TGTGCCAGCAGCTTGGATGGGACAGGGACCGGGGAGCTGTTTTTT	CASSLDGTGTGELFF
TRBD1	-	TRBJ1-4	TRBV4-1	TGCGCCAGCAGCCAAGTGGGACAGCTAGAAAAACTGTTTTTT	CASSQVGQLEKLFF
TRBD1	few	TRBJ1-2	TRBV2	TGTGCCAGCAGGAAGGACAGGGCTCCCTACACCTTC	CASRKDRAPYTF
-	-	TRBJ2-7	TRBV5-1	TGCGCCAGCAGCTTGGAACTTTCCTACGAGCAGTACTTC	CASSLELSYEQYF
-	-	TRBJ1-1	TRBV19	TGTGCCAGTAGTATAGATGTACGGGGGACTGCAGCTTTCTTT	CASSIDVRGTAAFF
-	-	TRBJ2-7	TRBV18	TGTGCCAGCTCACCGACAGGCGGAAGACACGAGCAGTACTTC	CASSPTGGRHEQYF
-	few	TRBJ1-2	TRBV20-1	TGCAGTGCCTTCTTAAACTATGGCTACACCTTC	CSAFLNYGYTF
TRBD1	once	TRBJ2-3	TRBV7-2	TGTGCCAGCAGCTCCCCGGGACAGATCACAGATACGCAGTATTTT	CASSSPGQITDTQYF
-	-	TRBJ1-1	TRBV6-2/TRBV6-3	TGTGCCAGCAGTTGGCGGGGCTTCAACACTGAAGCTTTCTTT	CASSWRGFNTEAFF
-	-	TRBJ1-2	TRBV7-8	TGTGCCAGCAGCTCCCCTGCGGGGGGAGGTTATAGAAATGGCTACACCTTC	CASSSPAGGGYRNGYTF
-	-	TRBJ2-5	TRBV7-6	TGTGCCAGCAGCTTGGGACAAGTAAAAGAGACCCAGTACTTC	CASSLGQVKETQYF
TRBD1	-	TRBJ1-4	TRBV5-1	TGCGCCAGCAACAGGGGGCAAGGTGGTGAAAAACTGTTTTTT	CASNRGQGGEKLFF
-	-	TRBJ1-2	TRBV20-1	TGCAGTGCCCACCTATCTGGTGGCTACACCTTC	CSAHLSGGYTF
TRBD2	-	TRBJ2-3	TRBV11-3	TGTGCCAGCAGCTCTAGCGGGGGGGTGGTCGGCACAGATACGCAGTATTTT	CASSSSGGVVGTDTQYF
TRBD1	-	TRBJ1-2	TRBV4-2	TGTGCCAGCAGCCACTTCGGACAGGGGGGTGGCTACACCTTC	CASSHFGQGGGYTF
TRBD1	-	TRBJ1-4	TRBV2	TGTGCCAGCAACCAAGGGGGCCTAGCAACTAATGAAAAACTGTTTTTT	CASNQGGLATNEKLFF
TRBD1	-	TRBJ2-7	TRBV7-6	TGTGCCAGCAGCTCGACGTCCGGGACAGGTAACTACGAGCAGTACTTC	CASSSTSGTGNYEQYF
TRBD1	-	TRBJ2-1	TRBV18	TGTGCCAGCTCACCAGCGACAGGGTGGACCAATGAGCAGTTCTTC	CASSPATGWTNEQFF
-	-	TRBJ2-2	TRBV18	TGTGCCAGCTCGTCTCAGAGAACGACAAACACCGGGGAGCTGTTTTTT	CASSSQRTTNTGELFF
TRBD1	-	TRBJ2-7	TRBV5-1	TGCGCCAGCAGCTCAAAGTTCCCCGGGACAGCCTACGAGCAGTACTTC	CASSSKFPGTAYEQYF
TRBD1	-	TRBJ1-2	TRBV2	TGTGCCAGCAGTAAACCGGGACAGGAGAAAGACTATGGCTACACCTTC	CASSKPGQEKDYGYTF
-	-	TRBJ1-1	TRBV7-8	TGTGCCAGCAGCACCAGGGCAGGCACTGAAGCTTTCTTT	CASSTRAGTEAFF
-	-	TRBJ1-2	TRBV5-4	TGTGCCAGCAGCCTCGACGGAGACTATGGCTACACCTTC	CASSLDGDYGYTF
-	-	TRBJ1-1	TRBV19	TGTGCCAGTAGTAGAGCCGGGACTGCGAACACTGAAGCTTTCTTT	CASSRAGTANTEAFF
-	once	TRBJ1-2	TRBV2	TGTGCCAGCAGGACGGACAGCTATGGCTACACCTTC	CASRTDSYGYTF
TRBD1	-	TRBJ1-2	TRBV4-1	TGCGCCAGCAGCCAAGCAACGACAGGGAATTTCTATGGCTACACCTTC	CASSQATTGNFYGYTF
TRBD2	-	TRBJ2-5	TRBV5-1	TGCGCCAGCAGCTTGACTAGCGGGGGTTATTTAGAGACCCAGTACTTC	CASSLTSGGYLETQYF
-	-	TRBJ1-5	TRBV24-1	TGTGCCACCAGTGATTTGCCTTTCAGGGATACTAGCAATCAGCCCCAGCATTTT	CATSDLPFRDTSNQPQHF
-	-	TRBJ1-4	TRBV7-9	TGTGCCAGCAGCTTACCCCGGACAGAAGAAAAACTGTTTTTT	CASSLPRTEEKLFF
TRBD1	-	TRBJ2-7	TRBV30	TGTGCCTGGAGTGTTAGACAGGGGTCCGAGCAGTACTTC	CAWSVRQGSEQYF
-	-	TRBJ1-3	TRBV3-1/TRBV3-2	TGTGCCAGCCAGGCCCACGGCGGGGACACCATATATTTT	CASQAHGGDTIYF
TRBD1	-	TRBJ1-1	TRBV19	TGTGCCAGTAGGGGGACAGGGTCAGGCACTGAAGCTTTCTTT	CASRGTGSGTEAFF
-	-	TRBJ1-3	TRBV30	TGTGCCTGGGATCTGAGCTCTGGAAACACCATATATTTT	CAWDLSSGNTIYF
TRBD1	once	TRBJ1-5	TRBV5-5	TGTGCCAGCAGCTTCGGACAGGGCGGTCAGCCCCAGCATTTT	CASSFGQGGQPQHF
-	-	TRBJ1-1	TRBV28	TGTGCCAGCAGTCTGCGACAAACGAACACTGAAGCTTTCTTT	CASSLRQTNTEAFF
TRBD2	many	TRBJ2-3	TRBV9	TGTGCCAGCAGCGTATACTCGGGGGGGAGCACAGATACGCAGTATTTT	CASSVYSGGSTDTQYF
TRBD1	-	TRBJ1-2	TRBV28	TGTGCCAGCAGACAATCGGGCGGACAGGTCTCTAACTATGGCTACACCTTC	CASRQSGGQVSNYGYTF
-	-	TRBJ2-7	TRBV6-1	TGTGCCAGCAGTGAGTTTTTTGTCCTGCAGGGTCAGGACGAGCAGTACTTC	CASSEFFVLQGQDEQYF
TRBD1	-	TRBJ1-4	TRBV7-9	TGTGCCAGCAGCCCAGGACAGGGGCGAGAGAAAAAACTGTTTTTT	CASSPGQGREKKLFF
-	-	TRBJ1-1	TRBV2	TGTGCCAGCACCTCAAAGGGGCTTCCTATGAACACTGAAGCTTTCTTT	CASTSKGLPMNTEAFF
TRBD1	-	TRBJ1-1	TRBV7-2	TGTGCCAGCAGCCTACGACAGGGGTGGAACACTGAAGCTTTCTTT	CASSLRQGWNTEAFF
TRBD2	-	TRBJ2-5	TRBV5-6	TGTGCCAGCAGCTCCTCGGGGGGAGCTCAAGAGACCCAGTACTTC	CASSSSGGAQETQYF
-	-	TRBJ1-3	TRBV3-1/TRBV3-2	TGTGCCAGCAGCCCCGGACAGCTTGGAAACACCATATATTTT	CASSPGQLGNTIYF
TRBD1	-	TRBJ2-7	TRBV28	TGTGCCAGCAGTTTATGGGCAGGGGGCTCTCACGAGCAGTACTTC	CASSLWAGGSHEQYF
-	few	TRBJ1-4	TRBV11-2	TGTGCCAGCAGCTTAGGGACCGGGAGAAATGAAAAACTGTTTTTT	CASSLGTGRNEKLFF